This T cell receptor beta chain originates from a study of T cells in Graves' hyperthyroidism and ophthalmopathy. It was RNA transcripts that yielded the amplified TCR beta CDR3 regions. In the first-round RT-PCR of the TCR CDR3, the HTBI primer set was used. From the multiplex PCR reads, TCRdb called clonotypes with MiXCR, one entry per CDR3 protein. The repertoire holds about 760,000 distinct CDR3 sequences, 30% to 40% seen once, with roughly 30% in the top ten. The CDR3 consists of 15 residues. Germline CDR1 reads SGHRS; CDR2 reads YFSETQ. With 0 bases clipped from V and 6 bases from J, the junction kept 8 bases outside the gene matches. This clonotype was recorded many times. The authors took PBMCs from over 8.5 ml fresh peripheral blood.

The chain joins TRBV5-1 to TRBJ2-7, with 8 positions matching TRBD1. This receptor was obtained from a woman aged 40 to 50 with Graves' hyperthyroidism. The sample taken for sequencing was blood. The CDR3 loop reads CASSLEGTGRGEQYF. The CDR3 coding sequence is TGCGCCAGCAGCTTGGAAGGGACAGGCAGGGGCGAGCAGTACTTC.